This TCR beta chain was found in a study of blood T cell repertoires in COVID-19. Study background: The United States, Italy and Spain were the sources of the acute and convalescent COVID-19 samples. Sources were T cells, B-cell-depleted T cells, or PBMCs; the material itself was cDNA or gDNA.

In the original processing: For nucleated cells, counts were estimated from reference gene primer amplification. Clones were read by immunoSEQ multiplex PCR, and TCRdb kept only the in-frame ones, dropping some. That table is the source of V, J and clone size, and D and trimming were worked out from the DNA. The table shows over 150,000 clones, with 84% occurring only once. The V segment lost 2 bases and the J segment 0 bases; nucleotides outside the gene matches: 4. The CDR3 extends over 16 amino acids. Germline V gene sequence: CDR1 ENHRY, CDR2 SYGVKD. V gene TRBV10-3 combines with J gene TRBJ2-7; 10 nucleotides align to TRBD1. The TCR sequence derives from a man between 18 and 29 years old with active or convalescent COVID-19. The sample taken for sequencing was peripheral blood. CDR3 residues: CAISEIGQGDSYEQYF. In DNA form, the CDR3 reads TGTGCCATCAGTGAGATTGGACAGGGGGACTCCTACGAGCAGTACTTC.